One and the same sample provided the 20 T cell receptor beta chains below, sequenced in a study of shared clonotypes between healthy human individuals. Selected positively for CCR7 and CD45RO-negative, naive CD8 cells excluded terminally differentiated effector memory CD45RA+ cells. Generated by immunoSEQ multiplex PCR, the TCRdb table keeps only in-frame clones and is missing some. The repertoire includes over 2 million clones, around 96% of them detected once, and 1.1% sits in the top ten. Sequencing used naive CD8+ T cells sorted from blood. Receptors originate from a man younger than 35 in good health.

V usage is TRBV6-1 and J usage is TRBJ2-7; 8 nucleotides align to TRBD1. The CDR3 sequence is 14 residues long. CDR1 MNHNS and CDR2 SASEGT come from the germline V gene. J was trimmed by 2 bases and V by 7 bases; bases with no gene match: 7. CDR3 sequence: CASNRQGWAYEQYF. The DNA for the CDR3 is TGTGCCAGCAATCGACAGGGGTGGGCCTACGAGCAGTACTTC.

The chain employs TRBV2 and TRBJ2-3, with 16 nucleotides matching TRBD2. Germline-derived CDR1 and CDR2 are SNHLY and FYNNEI. V trimming: 8 bases; J trimming: 8 bases; junction bases outside the gene matches: 10. The CDR3 has 16 residues. The CDR3 DNA reads as TGTGCCAGCGGCGGGACTAGCGGGGGGGCACTCGCTACGCAGTATTTT. Its protein product is CASGGTSGGALATQYF.

In the case of this clone: The sample has other DNA sequences that encode this CDR3 too. The chain recombines TRBV6-5 with TRBJ2-7; no clear D gene. Germline CDR1 and CDR2: MNHEY and SVGAGI. The CDR3 has 14 amino acids. Trimming cost V 2 bases and J 0 bases, with 8 bases left between them. The CDR3 spells CASSYREGSYEQYF. CDR3 nucleotide sequence: TGTGCCAGCAGTTACAGGGAAGGCTCCTACGAGCAGTACTTC.

The rearrangement joins TRBV6-5 to TRBJ1-1, with D unresolved. The CDR3 sequence is 13 residues long. The germline V gene encodes CDR1 MNHEY and CDR2 SVGAGI. Trimming left V 2 bases short and J 5 bases short, with 9 bases between. For the CDR3, the DNA is TGTGCCAGCAGTTACGCGGACTCGACTGAAGCTTTCTTT. Residues: CASSYADSTEAFF.

The DNA of the CDR3 is TGTGCCAGCAGCCAGGGGCCTGGAAACACCATATATTTT. It is translated as CASSQGPGNTIYF. J is TRBJ1-3 and V is TRBV5-6, with a weak D call TRBD1 (6 bases). The V gene lost 4 bases and the J gene lost 2 bases, with 7 bases spanning the gap. This CDR3 has 13 residues. CDR1 and CDR2 from the germline V gene are SGHDT and YYEEEE.

CDR3 region: CASSWTTGELFF. The DNA of the CDR3 is TGTGCCAGCAGTTGGACCACCGGGGAGCTGTTTTTT. The chain uses TRBV13 and TRBJ2-2; D is uncertain. V gave up 6 bases and J gave up 4 bases, with 6 bases separating them. CDR1 and CDR2 (germline): PRHDT, FYEKMQ (reference sequence). CDR3 size: 12 residues.

This sequence joins TRBV5-1 and TRBJ1-6; D ambiguous. The CDR3 covers 16 residues. Per germline, CDR1 SGHRS and CDR2 YFSETQ. Trimming removed 3 bases at V and 9 bases at J, with 19 bases between. This CDR3 reads CASSWLGSRPGSPLHF. Here the CDR3 DNA reads TGCGCCAGCAGCTGGTTAGGGAGTCGACCCGGTTCACCCCTCCACTTT.

A remark on this clone: Other DNA sequences from this sample encode an identical CDR3 as well. V gene TRBV4-1 combines with J gene TRBJ1-1; D is possibly TRBD1 (5 bases). Between the trimmed V and J ends, which lost 1 base and 6 bases, there was a span of 9 bases. The germline CDR1 and CDR2 sequences are MGHRA and YSYEKL. This CDR3 comprises 13 residues. The CDR3 DNA is TGCGCCAGCAGCCAAGTTATAGGGGCTGAAGCTTTCTTT. This sequence encodes CASSQVIGAEAFF.

CDR3 in amino acids: CASSQEPGDYEQYF. The CDR3 nucleotides read TGCGCCAGCAGCCAAGAACCGGGGGACTACGAGCAGTACTTC. This chain links TRBV4-1 with TRBJ2-7; a weak D match, TRBD2 (6 bases). V lost 0 bases and J 3 bases, leaving 9 bases between the germline ends. The germline V gene has CDR1 MGHRA and CDR2 YSYEKL. CDR3 length equals 14 residues.

This sequence joins TRBV4-1 and TRBJ1-1; D ambiguous. The V end lost 2 bases, the J end lost 5 bases, and 15 bases lay between the germline ends. Germline CDR1 reads MGHRA; CDR2 reads YSYEKL. The CDR3 has 15 residues. CDR3 amino acids: CASSQLPGAVTEAFF. The CDR3 nucleotides are TGCGCCAGCAGCCAATTACCAGGCGCCGTAACTGAAGCTTTCTTT.

In its sample, this clone was seen a few times. V usage is TRBV7-9 and J usage is TRBJ1-4; no definite D call. Trimming removed 5 bases at V and 0 bases at J, with 10 bases between. The CDR3 runs 15 residues. Germline CDR1 reads SEHNR; CDR2 reads FQNEAQ (reference sequence). Here the CDR3 reads CASSRERATNEKLFF. CDR3 sequence (DNA): TGTGCCAGCAGCCGAGAAAGAGCAACTAATGAAAAACTGTTTTTT.

The chain carries TRBV9 and TRBJ2-1; D is undetermined. CDR1 is SGDLS and CDR2 is YYNGEE in the germline V gene. The length of the CDR3 is 16 residues. V was pared by 4 bases and J by 0 bases, with 14 bases between. The CDR3 coding sequence is TGTGCCAGCAGCCCCGATGGCATGGACTCCTACAATGAGCAGTTCTTC. This gives the protein CASSPDGMDSYNEQFF.

This chain uses TRBV5-8 with TRBJ1-1; D unclear. CDR1 is SGHTS and CDR2 is YDEGEE in the germline V gene. The CDR3 has 13 residues. Trimming removed 4 bases from V and 1 base from J, with 8 bases in between. The CDR3 is CASSRTENTEAFF. In DNA form, the CDR3 reads TGTGCCAGCAGCCGGACGGAGAACACTGAAGCTTTCTTT. The complete variable domain, with remaining parts taken from reference TRBV5-8 and TRBJ1-1, reads EAGVTQSPTHLIKTRGQQATLRCSPISGHTSVYWYQQALGLGLQFLLWYDEGEERNRGNFPPRFSGRQFPNYSSELNVNALELEDSALYLCASSRTENTEAFFGQGTRLTVV.

The chain recombines TRBV15 with TRBJ2-7; 7 bases fit TRBD2. Germline CDR1 reads LNHNV; CDR2 reads YYDKDF (reference sequence). CDR3 length equals 14 residues. Trimming took 4 bases from V and 2 from J; bases not matched to a gene: 5. CDR3 nucleotide sequence: TGTGCCACCAGCACTAGCGGAGGAGCCTACGAGCAGTACTTC. Protein: CATSTSGGAYEQYF.

V is TRBV27 and J is TRBJ1-2; 7 bases are shared with TRBD1. Trimming cost V 7 bases and J 5 bases; bases outside gene matches: 10. Germline CDR1 MNHEY, CDR2 SMNVEV (reference sequence). The CDR3 is made up of 14 amino acids. This CDR3 reads CASNPGGALYGYTF. DNA of the CDR3: TGTGCCAGCAACCCAGGGGGGGCCTTATATGGCTACACCTTC.

The rearrangement joins TRBV30 to TRBJ1-3; TRBD1 agrees at 9 bases. Trimming removed 3 bases from V and 4 bases from J; junction bases left unmatched: 1. Germline CDR1 and CDR2: GTSNPN and SVGIG (reference sequence). The CDR3 covers 13 residues. The chain's CDR3 is CAWSGTGGNTIYF. CDR3 DNA: TGTGCCTGGAGCGGGACAGGGGGAAACACCATATATTTT.

The rearrangement links TRBV4-1 to TRBJ2-1; 11 bases map to TRBD2. The CDR3 is 19 amino acids. Trimming took 2 bases from V and 6 from J; bases not matched to a gene: 15. Germline V gene data show CDR1 as MGHRA and CDR2 as YSYEKL. Written as DNA, the CDR3 is TGCGCCAGCAGCCAACTCGTAGTATTAGGGACTAGCGGTTTCAATGAGCAGTTCTTC. This translates into CASSQLVVLGTSGFNEQFF.

Note on this clone: The germline gene is not matched at one end of the junction; a read error may be the cause. V is TRBV7-7 and J is TRBJ2-1; D is possibly TRBD2 (6 bases). Germline V lookup: CDR1 SSHAT, CDR2 FNYEAQ (reference sequence). The CDR3 is 19 residues long. The CDR3 is CASSSGTGGKTVSYNEQFF. DNA for the CDR3: TGTGCTAGCAGCTCCGGGACTGGCGGAAAAACAGTCTCCTACAATGAGCAGTTCTTC.

The rearrangement links TRBV5-6 to TRBJ2-1; D is uncertain. The germline V gene encodes CDR1 SGHDT and CDR2 YYEEEE. Trimming removed 7 bases at V and 0 bases at J, with 8 bases between. The CDR3 consists of 13 residues. In DNA form, the CDR3 reads TGTGCCAGCGCCCCCCACTCCTACAATGAGCAGTTCTTC. It translates to CASAPHSYNEQFF.

This clone appeared a single time. This chain uses TRBV2 with TRBJ2-7; 7 nucleotides align to TRBD1. The V gene end was trimmed by 9 bases and the J gene end by 5 bases; junction bases not matched to a gene: 4. CDR3 length: 11 amino acids. Germline loops: CDR1 SNHLY, CDR2 FYNNEI. CDR3 region: CASTGAHEQYF. The CDR3 region has the DNA TGTGCCAGTACAGGGGCCCACGAGCAGTACTTC.